One sample yielded the 31 T cell receptor beta chains listed below, sequenced in a study of blood T cell repertoires in COVID-19. TCRdb's copy holds only in-frame clones and misses some; the assay was immunoSEQ multiplex PCR. The sample comprises 150,000 or so clones, approximately 82% of which are singletons, and 5.5% to 8% rests with the top ten. The sample taken for sequencing was peripheral blood. These TCRs come from a woman in her forties or fifties in a cohort sampled during active or convalescent COVID-19.

This chain uses TRBV7-2 with TRBJ1-5; TRBD1 matches 9 bases. V lost 5 bases, J lost 6 bases, and 5 bases stayed unmatched. CDR1 SGHTA and CDR2 FQGNSA come from the germline V gene. This CDR3 has 14 residues. The CDR3, as DNA: TGTGCCAGCAGCATTCGACAGGGGGGTCAGCCCCAGCATTTT. Translated: CASSIRQGGQPQHF.

The rearrangement links TRBV14 to TRBJ2-1; 7 nucleotides line up with TRBD2. The CDR3 extends over 16 amino acids. Germline CDR1 reads SGHDN; CDR2 reads FVKESK. V lost 4 bases and J lost 0; bases outside the gene matches: 6. CDR3 DNA: TGTGCCAGCAGCCTTTCCGGGACTACCTCCTACAATGAGCAGTTCTTC. It encodes CASSLSGTTSYNEQFF.

There are a few counts of this clone. The J gene is TRBJ2-5, the V gene TRBV19; perhaps TRBD2 as D (5 bases). V was shortened by 10 bases and J by 2 bases, with 14 bases between the two germline ends. The CDR3 covers 13 residues. CDR1 is LNHDA and CDR2 is SQIVND in the germline V gene (reference sequence). The CDR3: CATARVFQETQYF. CDR3 sequence (DNA): TGTGCCACCGCGCGGGTTTTTCAAGAGACCCAGTACTTC.

J is TRBJ2-3 and V is TRBV7-2; 8 nucleotides align to TRBD2. V trimming: 5 bases; J trimming: 2 bases; junction bases outside the gene matches: 9. This CDR3 is built from 16 residues. CDR1 is SGHTA, CDR2 FQGNSA, per germline. The CDR3: CASSPGGEGNTDTQYF. The CDR3 DNA reads TGTGCCAGCAGCCCCGGGGGGGAAGGAAACACAGATACGCAGTATTTT.

The V gene is TRBV19, the J gene TRBJ2-3; TRBD1 matches 7 bases. V was pared by 9 bases and J by 3 bases, with 9 bases of the junction left unmatched. Germline V gene data show CDR1 as LNHDA and CDR2 as SQIVND (reference sequence). The CDR3 totals 14 residues. CDR3 in DNA: TGTGCCAGCTCACAGGGGATAGTGACAGATACGCAGTATTTT. It specifies CASSQGIVTDTQYF.

The genes are TRBV5-1 and TRBJ2-7, with TRBD1 as a possible D gene (6 bases). V shed 4 bases and J shed 5 bases, with 10 bases lying between them. The CDR3 has 12 residues. Germline V gene sequence: CDR1 SGHRS, CDR2 YFSETQ. The CDR3 protein is CASSVQGNEQYF. In nucleotides, the CDR3 is TGCGCCAGCAGCGTACAGGGCAACGAGCAGTACTTC.

The J gene is TRBJ2-7, the V gene TRBV6-5; no definite D call. Between the trimmed V and J ends, which lost 6 bases and 0 bases, there was a span of 12 bases. The germline V gene encodes CDR1 MNHEY and CDR2 SVGAGI. This CDR3 contains 14 residues. The CDR3 sequence: CASREAVSSYEQYF. The DNA of the CDR3 is TGTGCCAGCAGAGAGGCGGTGAGCTCCTACGAGCAGTACTTC.

This chain links TRBV9 with TRBJ1-2; no definite D call. Per the germline V gene, CDR1 is SGDLS and CDR2 is YYNGEE. Trimming cost V 0 bases and J 0 bases, with 9 bases left between them. CDR3 length: 15 residues. This CDR3 reads CASSVVSGSNYGYTF. DNA of the CDR3: TGTGCCAGCAGCGTAGTGTCAGGATCTAACTATGGCTACACCTTC.

This sequence joins TRBV27 and TRBJ2-5; D possibly corresponds to TRBD1 (5 bases). The germline CDR1 and CDR2 sequences are MNHEY and SMNVEV (reference sequence). CDR3 length equals 13 residues. V lost 6 bases and J 4 bases, leaving 12 bases between the germline ends. The CDR3, as DNA: TGTGCCAGCAGCGACCAGGGTCTAGAGACCCAGTACTTC. Protein sequence: CASSDQGLETQYF.

This chain uses TRBV13 with TRBJ2-7; 7 bases map to TRBD1. The CDR3 spans 14 residues. The germline V gene has CDR1 PRHDT and CDR2 FYEKMQ (reference sequence). The J segment lost 5 bases and the V segment lost 5 bases, leaving 9 bases of the junction unmatched. Here the CDR3 DNA reads TGTGCCAGCAGCATCTGGGACAGTCTCGACGAGCAGTACTTC. Protein: CASSIWDSLDEQYF. Combining the CDR3 with reference TRBV13 and TRBJ2-7 gives the whole variable domain AAGVIQSPRHLIKEKRETATLKCYPIPRHDTVYWYQQGPGQDPQFLISFYEKMQSDKGSIPDRFSAQQFSDYHSELNMSSLELGDSALYFCASSIWDSLDEQYFGPGTRLTVT.

The chain carries TRBV18 and TRBJ1-1; D might be TRBD1 (6 bases). In germline, CDR1 is KGHSH, CDR2 LQKENI. The CDR3 has 13 residues. The V gene lost 5 bases and the J gene lost 8 bases, with 15 bases spanning the gap. CDR3 sequence (DNA): TGTGCCAGCTCAGCAATACAGGGTCTAGAAGCTTTCTTT. It translates to CASSAIQGLEAFF.

The CDR3 loop is CASSYSRSEAFF. CDR3 DNA: TGTGCCAGCAGTTATTCCCGTTCTGAAGCTTTCTTT. This sequence joins TRBV6-2 or TRBV6-3 and TRBJ1-1, with unresolved D. The germline gives CDR1 MNHEY, CDR2 SVGEGT. The CDR3 totals 12 residues. V was clipped by 3 bases and J by 6 bases, with 8 bases between them.

V gene TRBV7-7 combines with J gene TRBJ2-1; maybe TRBD1 (7 bases). From germline, CDR1 is SSHAT and CDR2 FNYEAQ (reference sequence). This CDR3 has 14 residues. V lost 5 bases and J 8 bases, leaving 16 bases between the germline ends. CDR3 in amino acids: CASSPLDREDEQFF. CDR3 DNA: TGTGCCAGCAGCCCTTTAGACAGGGAGGATGAGCAGTTCTTC.

The genes are TRBV20-1 and TRBJ1-3; D is possibly TRBD1 (5 bases). Germline CDR1 is DFQATT and CDR2 is SNEGSKA (reference sequence). The CDR3 sequence is 16 residues long. V gave up 3 bases and J gave up 0 bases, with 15 bases separating them. Written as DNA, the CDR3 is TGCAGTGCTAGTTGGGCCAGGGCAAGCTCTGGAAACACCATATATTTT. Protein: CSASWARASSGNTIYF.

V usage is TRBV30 and J usage is TRBJ2-3; no firm D call. The CDR3 consists of 12 residues. Germline CDR1 GTSNPN, CDR2 SVGIG (reference sequence). Trimming took off 1 base at V and 0 bases at J, with 2 bases between the two ends. DNA for the CDR3: TGTGCCTGGAGTGCTAGCACAGATACGCAGTATTTT. As protein: CAWSASTDTQYF.

This chain links TRBV5-1 with TRBJ2-3, with 7 bases matching TRBD1. V was pared by 0 bases and J by 2 bases, with 3 bases of the junction left unmatched. CDR1 is SGHRS, CDR2 YFSETQ, per germline. The CDR3 contains 15 residues. The CDR3 bases are TGCGCCAGCAGCTTGGGGGGACAGCTCACAGATACGCAGTATTTT. Residues: CASSLGGQLTDTQYF.

This rearrangement joins TRBV25-1 to TRBJ1-2, with D unresolved. This CDR3 has 16 residues. With 2 bases removed from V and 3 bases from J, the gap between germline ends came to 16 bases. Germline V gene lookup returns CDR1 MGHDK and CDR2 SYGVNS. The CDR3 is CASSEMGGGEHYGYTF. In DNA form, the CDR3 reads TGTGCCAGCAGTGAAATGGGAGGTGGGGAACACTATGGCTACACCTTC.

This clone was recorded a few times. The chain carries TRBV11-2 and TRBJ1-4; 7 bases align to TRBD1. The J segment lost 8 bases and the V segment lost 3 bases, leaving 3 bases of the junction unmatched. The CDR3 is 13 amino acids. Germline lookup yields CDR1 SGHAT and CDR2 FQNNGV. DNA for the CDR3: TGTGCCAGCAGCTTGACAGGGCGCGAAAAACTGTTTTTT. Its protein product is CASSLTGREKLFF.

The rearrangement uses TRBV18 and TRBJ2-1, with D possibly TRBD2 on 7 matching bases. Germline V gives CDR1 KGHSH, CDR2 LQKENI. The V and J ends lost 2 bases and 0 bases respectively, with 14 bases between them. CDR3 size: 17 residues. CDR3: CASSPTGGQSSYNEQFF. CDR3 DNA: TGTGCCAGCTCACCAACGGGGGGCCAGAGCTCCTACAATGAGCAGTTCTTC.

This clone was observed once. The chain employs TRBV19 and TRBJ1-2, with D possibly TRBD1 on 5 matching bases. Trimming pared 8 bases from V and 8 bases from J, leaving 15 bases between. The germline gives CDR1 LNHDA, CDR2 SQIVND (reference sequence). CDR3 length equals 12 residues. The DNA for the CDR3 is TGTGCCAGTGCCGGAGGGACTAGGGGCTACACCTTC. This codes for CASAGGTRGYTF.

The gene calls are TRBV29-1 and TRBJ1-2, with D maybe TRBD1 (6 bases). CDR3 length: 12 amino acids. V was trimmed by 3 bases and J by 4 bases, leaving 9 bases between them. From germline, CDR1 is SQVTM and CDR2 ANQGSEA. The CDR3 sequence: CSVEGGGYGYTF. CDR3 in DNA: TGCAGCGTTGAGGGAGGGGGCTATGGCTACACCTTC.

This clone was seen a single time. The chain joins TRBV5-5 to TRBJ1-4; D gene uncertain. CDR1 and CDR2 (germline): SGHKS, YYEKEE (reference sequence). This CDR3 is 17 amino acids long. V gave up 1 base and J gave up 2 bases, with 15 bases separating them. Written as DNA, the CDR3 is TGTGCCAGCAGCTTGTCGAAGGAGCTCGCGACTAATGAAAAACTGTTTTTT. It encodes CASSLSKELATNEKLFF.

Turning to this clone: This same CDR3 is encoded by further DNA sequences in the sample. V is TRBV7-3 and J is TRBJ1-1; 7 bases match TRBD1. V was clipped by 5 bases and J by 1 base; unmatched bases: 1. The CDR3 extends over 13 amino acids. Germline V lookup: CDR1 SGHTA, CDR2 FQGTGA. The CDR3 nucleotides are TGTGCCAGCAGCCGACAGGGGAACACTGAAGCTTTCTTT. The encoded protein is CASSRQGNTEAFF.

DNA of the CDR3: TGTGCCAGCAATTTAGGGGGGGGGACTGAAGCTTTCTTT. Protein: CASNLGGGTEAFF. V is TRBV6-5 and J is TRBJ1-1; D perhaps matches TRBD1 (6 bases). The V and J ends lost 7 bases and 5 bases respectively, with 14 bases between them. The CDR3 totals 13 residues. Germline V CDR1 and CDR2: MNHEY, SVGAGI.

This clone was recorded once. The rearrangement links TRBV7-8 to TRBJ2-3, with 14 bases identical to TRBD2. The CDR3 loop spans 17 amino acids. V dropped 5 bases and J dropped 4; count of bases not matched to a gene: 8. CDR1 is SGHVS, CDR2 FQNEAQ, per germline. CDR3 protein: CASSRETSGGASDTQYF. The CDR3 DNA sequence: TGTGCCAGCAGCCGAGAGACTAGCGGGGGGGCTTCAGATACGCAGTATTTT. Complete variable domain (other parts from reference TRBV7-8 and TRBJ2-3): GAGVSQSPRYKVAKRGQDVALRCDPISGHVSLFWYQQALGQGPEFLTYFQNEAQLDKSGLPSDRFFAERPEGSVSTLKIQRTQQEDSAVYLCASSRETSGGASDTQYFGPGTRLTVL.

The chain uses TRBV4-3 and TRBJ2-7, with 8 bases identical to TRBD1. CDR3 length equals 15 residues. Germline V gene data show CDR1 as LGHNA and CDR2 as YSLEER. After removal of 8 bases from V and 1 base from J, the junction contained 10 bases not matched to a gene. CDR3 loop: CASGGGQGPSYEQYF. CDR3 bases: TGCGCCAGCGGGGGAGGACAGGGTCCTTCCTACGAGCAGTACTTC.

The chain has TRBV3-1 (or the pseudogene TRBV3-2) and TRBJ1-6; D is ambiguous. There are 16 residues in the CDR3. Germline lookup yields CDR1 LGHDT and CDR2 YNNKEL (reference sequence). With 0 bases removed from V and 8 bases from J, the gap between germline ends came to 14 bases. The CDR3 coding sequence is TGTGCCAGCAGCCAAGACGACTTAGGAGTTGATTCACCCCTCCACTTT. Encoded protein: CASSQDDLGVDSPLHF.

The chain employs TRBV5-5 and TRBJ2-5; D possibly corresponds to TRBD2 (5 bases). V lost 1 base and J 2 bases, leaving 12 bases between the germline ends. This CDR3 has 15 amino acids. Germline assignment: CDR1 SGHKS and CDR2 YYEKEE (reference sequence). The CDR3 DNA follows: TGTGCCAGCAGCTTGTTCGGCGGACTTCAAGAGACCCAGTACTTC. This translates into CASSLFGGLQETQYF.

The chain uses TRBV7-3 and TRBJ1-6; a possible D gene is TRBD1 (5 bases). The CDR3 runs to 15 residues. Germline CDR1 is SGHTA and CDR2 is FQGTGA. Deletions cut 3 bases from V and 7 bases from J, with 13 bases between. This chain's CDR3 is CASSLGQSKNSPLHF. Written as DNA, the CDR3 is TGTGCCAGCAGCTTGGGGCAGAGTAAAAATTCACCCCTCCACTTT.

With regard to this clone: One end of the junction fails to match germline, which may point to a read error. The CDR3 spells CASSLMGQGNAGELFF. The DNA for the CDR3 is TGTGCCAGCAGCCTCATGGGACAGGGGAACGCCGGGGAGCTGTTTTTT. The V gene is TRBV7-2, the J gene TRBJ2-2; 10 bases fit TRBD1. The germline CDR1 and CDR2 sequences are SGHTA and FQGNSA. The CDR3 runs 16 residues. The whole variable domain, filled in from reference TRBV7-2 and TRBJ2-2, reads GAGVSQSPSNKVTEKGKDVELRCDPISGHTALYWYRQSLGQGLEFLIYFQGNSAPDKSGLPSDRFSAERTGGSVSTLTIQRTQQEDSAVYLCASSLMGQGNAGELFFGEGSRLTVL.

This chain uses TRBV19 with TRBJ2-6; D remains ambiguous. V was shortened by 3 bases and J by 4 bases, with 7 bases between the two germline ends. CDR3 length: 14 residues. Germline-derived CDR1 and CDR2 are LNHDA and SQIVND (reference sequence). The CDR3 region is CASSIPGGANVLTF. CDR3 bases: TGTGCCAGTAGTATCCCAGGAGGGGCCAACGTCCTGACTTTC.